This entry lists 15 T cell receptor beta chains sequenced from one sample in a study of Graves' ophthalmopathy and Graves' hyperthyroidism. TCR beta CDR3 regions were amplified from RNA transcripts. HTBI primers served in a first-round RT-PCR, which a second-round multiplex PCR followed. Each CDR3 protein gets one entry after TCRdb re-called the multiplex PCR reads with MiXCR. The sample includes more than 1,000,000 distinct CDR3 sequences, about two fifths seen only once; the top ten take around 10%. Source material: peripheral blood or thyroid tissue (not recorded which). These TCRs come from an adult man with Graves' hyperthyroidism.

This chain joins TRBV3-1 and TRBJ2-5; D might be TRBD1 (6 bases). CDR1 is LGHDT, CDR2 YNNKEL, per germline (reference sequence). The CDR3 consists of 16 residues. The V end lost 4 bases, the J end lost 4 bases, and 19 bases lay between the germline ends. CDR3 nucleotides: TGTGCCAGCAGCCCCCCAGGGGTCGGGCAGACAGAGACCCAGTACTTC. It translates to CASSPPGVGQTETQYF.

This sequence joins TRBV27 and TRBJ1-4; a possible D gene is TRBD1 (6 bases). The germline V gene encodes CDR1 MNHEY and CDR2 SMNVEV (reference sequence). The CDR3 has 17 amino acids. The V end lost 3 bases, the J end lost 4 bases, and 18 bases lay between the germline ends. The CDR3 sequence: CASSLSPDLGGNEKLFF. In DNA, the CDR3 is TGTGCCAGCAGTTTGTCTCCAGACCTAGGGGGTAATGAAAAACTGTTTTTT.

This clonotype was seen many times. The chain couples TRBV10-3 to TRBJ1-1, with D possibly being TRBD1 (6 bases). The CDR3 consists of 14 residues. Germline lookup yields CDR1 ENHRY and CDR2 SYGVKD. Trimming took 6 bases from V and 1 from J, leaving 12 bases between them. The CDR3 reads CAIRLDRTNTEAFF. The CDR3, as DNA: TGTGCCATCAGGCTAGACAGGACGAACACTGAAGCTTTCTTT.

This clonotype was seen at least ten times. The rearrangement uses TRBV7-9 and TRBJ2-7; 9 bases map to TRBD1. V was clipped by 6 bases and J by 2 bases; unmatched bases: 14. Germline assignment: CDR1 SEHNR and CDR2 FQNEAQ (reference sequence). The CDR3 runs 17 residues. Here the CDR3 DNA reads TGTGCCAGCAGTTCAGATTCTACGAGGACAGGGGCCTACGAGCAGTACTTC. Translation: CASSSDSTRTGAYEQYF.

This clonotype was observed at least ten times. The chain couples TRBV2 to TRBJ2-7, with 12 nucleotides matching TRBD2. The V gene's germline CDR1 is SNHLY and CDR2 FYNNEI. Losses at the gene ends were 5 bases for V and 1 base for J; bases not matched to a gene: 3. The CDR3 is 15 residues long. CDR3 coding DNA: TGTGCCAGCAGTAAGACTAGCGGGGGATCCTACGAGCAGTACTTC. Translated: CASSKTSGGSYEQYF.

The chain joins TRBV12-3 or TRBV12-4 to TRBJ1-2, with unresolved D. This CDR3 region has 15 residues. V shed 2 bases and J shed 2 bases, with 12 bases lying between them. CDR3 in amino acids: CASSLSFRRNYGYTF. The CDR3, as DNA: TGTGCCAGCAGTTTAAGCTTCCGACGGAACTATGGCTACACCTTC.

This clonotype appeared many times. The chain carries TRBV7-6 and TRBJ2-7; 8 bases agree with TRBD2. V dropped 8 bases and J dropped 2; count of bases not matched to a gene: 5. The CDR3 contains 13 residues. Germline lookup yields CDR1 SGHVS and CDR2 FNYEAQ. The CDR3 loop is CASGTSGAYEQYF. The CDR3 region has the DNA TGTGCCAGCGGAACTAGCGGTGCCTACGAGCAGTACTTC. The variable domain in full, with the rest retrieved from reference TRBV7-6 and TRBJ2-7, is GAGVSQSPRYKVTKRGQDVALRCDPISGHVSLYWYRQALGQGPEFLTYFNYEAQQDKSGLPNDRFSAERPEGSISTLTIQRTEQRDSAMYRCASGTSGAYEQYFGPGTRLTVT.

This clonotype was counted at least ten times. The V gene is TRBV29-1, the J gene TRBJ2-3; D unresolved. The CDR3 runs to 14 residues. Per the germline V gene, CDR1 is SQVTM and CDR2 is ANQGSEA. Trimming shortened V by 8 bases and J by 0 bases, and 15 bases separated the two germline ends. The CDR3 DNA reads TGCAGCATCGCGTACCCGTCTAGCACAGATACGCAGTATTTT. Protein product: CSIAYPSSTDTQYF.

This clonotype was seen many times. The chain uses TRBV15 and TRBJ1-5; D remains unclear. The length of the CDR3 is 13 residues. Trimming cost V 0 bases and J 2 bases, with 2 bases left between them. Germline assignment: CDR1 LNHNV and CDR2 YYDKDF (reference sequence). Written as DNA, the CDR3 is TGTGCCACCAGCAGAGATCGCAATCAGCCCCAGCATTTT. Amino acids: CATSRDRNQPQHF.

This clonotype was observed at least ten times. V gene TRBV11-2 combines with J gene TRBJ2-5; no firm D call. The CDR3 runs to 15 residues. V gave up 5 bases and J gave up 2 bases, with 15 bases separating them. Germline assignment: CDR1 SGHAT and CDR2 FQNNGV. CDR3: CASSPNRAQQETQYF. DNA of the CDR3: TGTGCCAGCAGCCCAAATAGGGCGCAACAAGAGACCCAGTACTTC.

The chain recombines TRBV30 with TRBJ1-5; 7 nucleotides match TRBD1. The germline V gene encodes CDR1 GTSNPN and CDR2 SVGIG (reference sequence). The V and J ends lost 3 bases and 6 bases, in that order; junction bases with no gene match: 5. The CDR3 is 13 amino acids. This CDR3 reads CAWSGTEGQPQHF. The CDR3 DNA reads TGTGCCTGGAGCGGGACAGAGGGTCAGCCCCAGCATTTT.

The chain carries TRBV19 and TRBJ1-5; 8 nucleotides align to TRBD1. CDR1 is LNHDA and CDR2 is SQIVND in the germline V gene (reference sequence). V gave up 1 base and J gave up 6 bases; unmatched junction bases: 5. The CDR3 spans 15 residues. For the CDR3, the DNA is TGTGCCAGTAGTATAGCCGGACAGGGTAGTCAGCCCCAGCATTTT. This sequence encodes CASSIAGQGSQPQHF.

This clonotype was detected many times. The chain links TRBV7-9 to TRBJ1-1; 7 nucleotides match TRBD1. The CDR3 is 14 residues long. Germline V CDR1 and CDR2: SEHNR, FQNEAQ (reference sequence). V lost 5 bases to trimming and J lost 0 bases; unmatched junction nucleotides: 3. Here the CDR3 reads CASSEDRVNTEAFF. DNA of the CDR3: TGTGCCAGCAGCGAAGACAGGGTGAACACTGAAGCTTTCTTT. Full variable domain (missing parts from reference TRBV7-9 and TRBJ1-1): DTGVSQNPRHKITKRGQNVTFRCDPISEHNRLYWYRQTLGQGPEFLTYFQNEAQLEKSRLLSDRFSAERPKGSFSTLEIQRTEQGDSAMYLCASSEDRVNTEAFFGQGTRLTVV.

The rearrangement uses TRBV2 and TRBJ2-7; D unclear. CDR1 SNHLY and CDR2 FYNNEI come from the germline V gene. V was cut by 5 bases and J by 4 bases, with 15 bases left in between. This CDR3 region has 14 residues. Written as DNA, the CDR3 is TGTGCCAGCAGTTCTTACATAGGAACTTACGAGCAGTACTTC. Its protein product is CASSSYIGTYEQYF.

This chain links TRBV29-1 with TRBJ2-7, with TRBD1 as a possible D gene (7 bases). CDR1 and CDR2 from the germline V gene are SQVTM and ANQGSEA. This CDR3 has 13 residues. V dropped 8 bases and J dropped 7 bases, with 21 bases sitting between them. CDR3 sequence: CSLDDRAGGEQYF. CDR3 coding DNA: TGCAGCTTGGATGACAGGGCTGGAGGGGAGCAGTACTTC.